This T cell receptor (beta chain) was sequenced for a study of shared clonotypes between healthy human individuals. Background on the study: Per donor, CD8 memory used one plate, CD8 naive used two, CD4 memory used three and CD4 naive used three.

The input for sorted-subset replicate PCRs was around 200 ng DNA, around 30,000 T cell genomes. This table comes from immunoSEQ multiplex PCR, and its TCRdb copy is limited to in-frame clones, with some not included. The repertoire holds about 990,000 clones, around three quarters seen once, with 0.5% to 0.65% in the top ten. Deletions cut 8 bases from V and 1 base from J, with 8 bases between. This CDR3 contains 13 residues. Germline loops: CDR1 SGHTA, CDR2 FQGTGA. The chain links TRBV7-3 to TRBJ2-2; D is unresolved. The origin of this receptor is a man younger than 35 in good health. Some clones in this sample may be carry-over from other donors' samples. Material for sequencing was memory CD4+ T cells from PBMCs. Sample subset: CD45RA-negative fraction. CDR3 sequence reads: CASGRGNTGELFF. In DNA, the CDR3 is TGTGCCAGCGGGCGCGGGAACACCGGGGAGCTGTTTTTT. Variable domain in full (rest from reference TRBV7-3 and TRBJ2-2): GAGVSQTPSNKVTEKGKYVELRCDPISGHTALYWYRQSLGQGPEFLIYFQGTGAADDSGLPNDRFFAVRPEGSVSTLKIQRTERGDSAVYLCASGRGNTGELFFGEGSRLTVL.